The rows below give T cell receptor beta chains drawn from one sample of a study of T cells in Graves' hyperthyroidism and ophthalmopathy. A single record per CDR3 protein comes from TCRdb applying MiXCR to the multiplex PCR reads. The sample records over 700,000 distinct CDR3 sequences, 35% to 45% being singletons. Sequenced input: blood. The receptors here all came from a man between 18 and 29 years old with Graves' hyperthyroidism. The CDR3 runs from the conserved cysteine through the conserved F or W. The D gene is left open where the match is weak. Rows give clone size only sometimes, using once, few, many, or a class for an expanded clone.

CDR3aa	CDR3nt	v_gene	j_gene	d_gene	abundance
CAIRMTENYGYTF	TGTGCCATCAGAATGACAGAAAACTATGGCTACACCTTC	TRBV10-3	TRBJ1-2	-	many
CASSDLDGTYVLTF	TGTGCCAGCAGTGACTTGGACGGAACCTACGTCCTGACTTTC	TRBV2	TRBJ2-6	-	-
CSAPKGDRGRDGYEQYF	TGCAGTGCTCCGAAAGGGGACAGGGGACGGGACGGCTACGAGCAGTACTTC	TRBV20-1	TRBJ2-7	TRBD1	-
CASSLKGAVEQYF	TGTGCCAGCAGCTTGAAGGGGGCGGTCGAGCAGTACTTC	TRBV5-4	TRBJ2-7	TRBD1	-
CASSHGGDSPLHF	TGTGCCAGCAGCCACGGGGGAGATTCACCCCTCCACTTT	TRBV14	TRBJ1-6	-	-
CASSLYGQLEDEQYF	TGTGCCAGCAGTTTATATGGGCAGCTCGAGGACGAGCAGTACTTC	TRBV12-3/TRBV12-4	TRBJ2-7	-	-
CATSDRTYQETQYF	TGTGCCACCAGTGATCGGACATATCAAGAGACCCAGTACTTC	TRBV24-1	TRBJ2-5	-	many
CSALGQGGLQETQYF	TGCAGTGCTTTGGGACAGGGGGGCCTCCAAGAGACCCAGTACTTC	TRBV20-1	TRBJ2-5	TRBD1	-
CASSSQGTSASEQYF	TGTGCCAGCAGCTCTCAGGGGACTAGCGCCTCCGAGCAGTACTTC	TRBV7-2	TRBJ2-7	TRBD2	-
CASSIGRGELFF	TGTGCCAGTAGTATAGGTCGCGGGGAGCTGTTTTTT	TRBV19	TRBJ2-2	-	few
CASSTTDQETQYF	TGTGCCAGCAGTACGACTGATCAAGAGACCCAGTACTTC	TRBV7-9	TRBJ2-5	-	many
CASSFPGSEQYF	TGTGCCAGCAGCTTTCCGGGTTCCGAGCAGTACTTC	TRBV7-9	TRBJ2-7	-	many
CSGLAQETQYF	TGCAGCGGACTAGCGCAAGAGACCCAGTACTTC	TRBV29-1	TRBJ2-5	TRBD2	-
CSAQRQVGNQPQHF	TGCAGTGCCCAGCGACAGGTAGGAAATCAGCCCCAGCATTTT	TRBV20-1	TRBJ1-5	-	-
CSADSGAQETQYF	TGCAGTGCTGATAGCGGGGCACAAGAGACCCAGTACTTC	TRBV20-1	TRBJ2-5	TRBD2	many
CASRRTGNMNTEAFF	TGTGCCAGCCGTAGGACAGGGAACATGAACACTGAAGCTTTCTTT	TRBV2	TRBJ1-1	TRBD1	many
CASSLDPDYEQYF	TGTGCCAGCAGCTTAGACCCGGACTACGAGCAGTACTTC	TRBV7-9	TRBJ2-7	-	few
CASSKYVNTEAFF	TGTGCCAGTAGTAAGTACGTGAACACTGAAGCTTTCTTT	TRBV19	TRBJ1-1	-	many
CASSIGPGGTGGETQYF	TGTGCCAGTAGTATTGGCCCCGGCGGGACAGGAGGCGAGACCCAGTACTTC	TRBV19	TRBJ2-5	TRBD1	-
CASSMGTSGTWTGELFF	TGTGCCAGTAGTATGGGGACTAGCGGGACTTGGACCGGGGAGCTGTTTTTT	TRBV19	TRBJ2-2	TRBD2	-
CSVAGVAGGETQYF	TGCAGCGTTGCGGGAGTAGCGGGAGGGGAGACCCAGTACTTC	TRBV29-1	TRBJ2-5	TRBD2	many
CASGATGGSEAFF	TGTGCCAGCGGGGCGACAGGGGGATCTGAAGCTTTCTTT	TRBV12-3/TRBV12-4	TRBJ1-1	TRBD1	many
CASSQTGTVNEKLFF	TGTGCCAGCAGCCAAACCGGGACAGTTAATGAAAAACTGTTTTTT	TRBV7-8	TRBJ1-4	TRBD1	many
CSVGIAGEKTQYF	TGCAGCGTTGGAATAGCGGGGGAAAAGACCCAGTACTTC	TRBV29-1	TRBJ2-5	TRBD2	many
CASSLYGQGAYGYTF	TGTGCCAGCAGCCTCTATGGACAGGGGGCCTATGGCTACACCTTC	TRBV11-3	TRBJ1-2	TRBD1	-
CASSQFRDSYRRYF	TGTGCCAGCAGCCAGTTCCGGGACAGCTATCGACGGTACTTC	TRBV6-2/TRBV6-3	TRBJ2-7	TRBD1	-
CASTKGSRTEAFF	TGTGCCAGCACCAAGGGAAGTAGGACTGAAGCTTTCTTT	TRBV7-9	TRBJ1-1	-	-